These T cell receptor beta chains were read from a single sample in a study of OX40 agonist ivuxolimab in advanced cancers. Some clones are missing from TCRdb's copy, which holds only in-frame ones; the method was immunoSEQ multiplex PCR. The table has some 83,000 clones, about 89% seen once; the top ten hold just over 0.75%. The sequences come from CD4+ or CD8+ T cells sorted from blood, collected in a trial of the OX40 agonist ivuxolimab. The receptors were sampled from an adult with an advanced solid tumor such as melanoma, head and neck, liver or kidney cancer. Both conserved end residues are part of each CDR3. A D gene is named only where the DNA matches it firmly. Clone size, where shown, is once, few, many, or a class for clones that have expanded.

d_gene: NA
j_gene: TRBJ2-3
abundance: few
v_gene: TRBV6-6
CDR3nt: TGTGCCAGCGCCGATATGGGACTTTTCACAGATACGCAGTATTTT
CDR3aa: CASADMGLFTDTQYF

d_gene: TRBD2
j_gene: TRBJ2-1
abundance: NA
v_gene: TRBV18
CDR3nt: TGTGCCAGCTCACCCCGACTAGCGCAGAGCTCCTACAATGAGCAGTTCTTC
CDR3aa: CASSPRLAQSSYNEQFF

d_gene: NA
j_gene: TRBJ2-2
abundance: NA
v_gene: TRBV7-8
CDR3nt: TGTGCCAGCAGCTTAACAGCTTTAACGAACACCGGGGAGCTGTTTTTT
CDR3aa: CASSLTALTNTGELFF

d_gene: NA
j_gene: TRBJ2-3
abundance: NA
v_gene: TRBV9
CDR3nt: TGTGCCAGCAGCGTAGGTCTTCGGGCCACAGATACGCAGTATTTT
CDR3aa: CASSVGLRATDTQYF

d_gene: NA
j_gene: TRBJ2-2
abundance: NA
v_gene: TRBV6-4
CDR3nt: TGTGCCAGCAGTGACGACAGTAACACCGGGGAGCTGTTTTTT
CDR3aa: CASSDDSNTGELFF

d_gene: NA
j_gene: TRBJ2-1
abundance: NA
v_gene: TRBV28
CDR3nt: TGTGCCAGCAGTTCCCAGGGCTCTAGCACGTCCTACAATGAGCAGTTCTTC
CDR3aa: CASSSQGSSTSYNEQFF

d_gene: TRBD1
j_gene: TRBJ2-5
abundance: NA
v_gene: TRBV2
CDR3nt: TGTGCCAGTGGGACAGCACGGGAGACCCAGTACTTC
CDR3aa: CASGTARETQYF

d_gene: TRBD1
j_gene: TRBJ1-5
abundance: NA
v_gene: TRBV2
CDR3nt: TGTGCCAGCAGAAAAGAGGGACAGGTTAGCAATCAGCCCCAGCATTTT
CDR3aa: CASRKEGQVSNQPQHF

d_gene: TRBD1
j_gene: TRBJ1-2
abundance: NA
v_gene: TRBV18
CDR3nt: TGTGCCAGCTCACCAGGACAGGGGGGATACTATGGCTACACCTTC
CDR3aa: CASSPGQGGYYGYTF

d_gene: TRBD1
j_gene: TRBJ1-6
abundance: NA
v_gene: TRBV5-8
CDR3nt: TGTGCCAGCAGCTTGGGCCGACAGGGAGAGAATTCACCCCTCCACTTT
CDR3aa: CASSLGRQGENSPLHF

d_gene: TRBD1
j_gene: TRBJ1-1
abundance: NA
v_gene: TRBV19
CDR3nt: TGTGCCAGTAGTGAAACAGGGGGAGATGACACTGAAGCTTTCTTT
CDR3aa: CASSETGGDDTEAFF

d_gene: TRBD2
j_gene: TRBJ2-3
abundance: NA
v_gene: TRBV19
CDR3nt: TGTGCCAGTAGTCCGGGACTAGCGGGGGCAAGAGATACGCAGTATTTT
CDR3aa: CASSPGLAGARDTQYF

d_gene: NA
j_gene: TRBJ2-5
abundance: NA
v_gene: TRBV29-1
CDR3nt: TGCAGCGTTGTCGGCCAAGCGGGGACCCAGTACTTC
CDR3aa: CSVVGQAGTQYF

d_gene: TRBD2
j_gene: TRBJ2-5
abundance: NA
v_gene: TRBV7-2
CDR3nt: TGTGCCAGCAGCTTTACGGGGGGGGAGACCCAGTACTTC
CDR3aa: CASSFTGGETQYF

d_gene: TRBD1
j_gene: TRBJ2-6
abundance: NA
v_gene: TRBV15
CDR3nt: TGTGCCACCAGCAGAGACCCTTGGACAGGGGGTAACTCTGGGGCCAACGTCCTGACTTTC
CDR3aa: CATSRDPWTGGNSGANVLTF

d_gene: NA
j_gene: TRBJ2-5
abundance: NA
v_gene: TRBV4-1
CDR3nt: TGCGCCAGCAGCCAGGGACTCACGGGGGGCCTGGAGACCCAGTACTTC
CDR3aa: CASSQGLTGGLETQYF

d_gene: NA
j_gene: TRBJ2-7
abundance: NA
v_gene: TRBV5-4
CDR3nt: TGTGCCAGCAGCTTGGCCGGCGACAGATCCTACGAGCAGTACTTC
CDR3aa: CASSLAGDRSYEQYF

d_gene: NA
j_gene: TRBJ2-2
abundance: NA
v_gene: TRBV11-2
CDR3nt: TGTGCCAGCAGCTTGACAAACACCGGGGAGCTGTTTTTT
CDR3aa: CASSLTNTGELFF

d_gene: NA
j_gene: TRBJ1-2
abundance: NA
v_gene: TRBV18
CDR3nt: TGTGCCAGCTCACCAGCGGCAGGCAAAGACTATGGCTACACCTTC
CDR3aa: CASSPAAGKDYGYTF

d_gene: NA
j_gene: TRBJ2-7
abundance: NA
v_gene: TRBV7-6
CDR3nt: TGTGCCAGCAGCTTAGCGTATGAGGGAAACGAGCAGTACTTC
CDR3aa: CASSLAYEGNEQYF

d_gene: TRBD1
j_gene: TRBJ2-3
abundance: NA
v_gene: TRBV7-3
CDR3nt: TGTGCCGGCAGCTCGACAGGGGATACGCAGTATTTT
CDR3aa: CAGSSTGDTQYF

d_gene: TRBD2
j_gene: TRBJ2-7
abundance: NA
v_gene: TRBV18
CDR3nt: TGTGCCAGCTCATCCACAGCGGGAGGCGTCTCCTACGAGCAGTACTTC
CDR3aa: CASSSTAGGVSYEQYF

d_gene: NA
j_gene: TRBJ2-5
abundance: once
v_gene: TRBV6-6
CDR3nt: TGTGCCAGCAGGCCCGACTTTCAGGGGGAGACCCAGTACTTC
CDR3aa: CASRPDFQGETQYF

d_gene: NA
j_gene: TRBJ1-2
abundance: NA
v_gene: TRBV2
CDR3nt: TGTGCCAGCAGTGAGGATCGAGGGGGCTACACCTTC
CDR3aa: CASSEDRGGYTF

d_gene: TRBD2
j_gene: TRBJ2-1
abundance: NA
v_gene: TRBV28
CDR3nt: TGTGCCAGCAGTTTGGGGACTACAAAGAATGAGCAGTTCTTC
CDR3aa: CASSLGTTKNEQFF

d_gene: NA
j_gene: TRBJ1-1
abundance: NA
v_gene: TRBV19
CDR3nt: TGTGCCAGTAGTATAGGTTGGGGGCCGGGGGAGTCTGACACTGAAGCTTTCTTT
CDR3aa: CASSIGWGPGESDTEAFF

d_gene: NA
j_gene: TRBJ1-4
abundance: NA
v_gene: TRBV5-1
CDR3nt: TGCGCCACCCGCGTTGGCCTTCGTTCGACCGAAAAACTGTTTTTT
CDR3aa: CATRVGLRSTEKLFF

d_gene: NA
j_gene: TRBJ2-7
abundance: NA
v_gene: TRBV7-2
CDR3nt: TGTGCCAGCAGCCCCGGGAGTGACTACGAGCAGTACTTC
CDR3aa: CASSPGSDYEQYF

d_gene: TRBD1
j_gene: TRBJ1-5
abundance: NA
v_gene: TRBV19
CDR3nt: TGTGCCAGTAGTTACAGGGGGCAAAAAAATCAGCCCCAGCATTTT
CDR3aa: CASSYRGQKNQPQHF

d_gene: TRBD2
j_gene: TRBJ2-5
abundance: NA
v_gene: TRBV19
CDR3nt: TGTGCCAGTAGTCGTTCTAGCGGGGGTGGAGAGACCCAGTACTTC
CDR3aa: CASSRSSGGGETQYF

d_gene: TRBD2
j_gene: TRBJ2-7
abundance: once
v_gene: TRBV7-2
CDR3nt: TGTGCCAGCAGCGATATGCGGGGGGCCTACGAGCAGTACTTC
CDR3aa: CASSDMRGAYEQYF

d_gene: NA
j_gene: TRBJ1-1
abundance: once
v_gene: TRBV7-2
CDR3nt: TGTGCCAGCAGCTTAGGGGGCGGATCGAACACTGAAGCTTTCTTT
CDR3aa: CASSLGGGSNTEAFF

d_gene: NA
j_gene: TRBJ1-1
abundance: NA
v_gene: TRBV6-1
CDR3nt: TGTGCCACACACATGTGGAACACTGAAGCTTTCTTT
CDR3aa: CATHMWNTEAFF

d_gene: TRBD1
j_gene: TRBJ1-5
abundance: NA
v_gene: TRBV10-2
CDR3nt: TGCGCCAGCAGCGTAACCCGGGACAGGGGGAAGCAGCCCCAGCATTTT
CDR3aa: CASSVTRDRGKQPQHF

d_gene: NA
j_gene: TRBJ1-3
abundance: NA
v_gene: TRBV30
CDR3nt: TGTGCCTGGAGAGGACGGATCTCTGGAAACACCATATATTTT
CDR3aa: CAWRGRISGNTIYF

d_gene: TRBD2
j_gene: TRBJ2-3
abundance: NA
v_gene: TRBV5-4
CDR3nt: TGTGCCAGCAGCCCCCGGACTAGCGGGACGACAGATACGCAGTATTTT
CDR3aa: CASSPRTSGTTDTQYF

d_gene: NA
j_gene: TRBJ1-4
abundance: NA
v_gene: TRBV19
CDR3nt: TGTGCCAGTACAGGGACCCTCCGGGGAAAACTGTTTTTT
CDR3aa: CASTGTLRGKLFF

d_gene: TRBD1
j_gene: TRBJ1-2
abundance: once
v_gene: TRBV5-4
CDR3nt: TGTGCCAGCAGCCCGCCGGGACAGGGGGATGGCTACACCTTC
CDR3aa: CASSPPGQGDGYTF

d_gene: NA
j_gene: TRBJ2-5
abundance: NA
v_gene: TRBV30
CDR3nt: TGTGCCTGGGATAGGGGTGGGTTAGGGTCCCAGTACTTC
CDR3aa: CAWDRGGLGSQYF

d_gene: TRBD1
j_gene: TRBJ1-1
abundance: NA
v_gene: TRBV28
CDR3nt: TGTGCCAGCAGGTCCCTGGACAGGAGAGCTTTCTTT
CDR3aa: CASRSLDRRAFF

d_gene: TRBD1
j_gene: TRBJ1-2
abundance: NA
v_gene: TRBV7-9
CDR3nt: TGTGCCAGCAGCTTAAGAACAGGGGGGAACCATGGCTACACCTTC
CDR3aa: CASSLRTGGNHGYTF

d_gene: NA
j_gene: TRBJ1-5
abundance: NA
v_gene: TRBV23-1
CDR3nt: TGCGCCAGTCTAGCCCCCCCTGGCAGCAATCAGCCCCAGCATTTT
CDR3aa: CASLAPPGSNQPQHF

d_gene: TRBD1
j_gene: TRBJ2-1
abundance: NA
v_gene: TRBV11-2
CDR3nt: TGTGCCAGCAGCTATCCCGGCCGGGACAGGTTCAATGAGCAGTTCTTC
CDR3aa: CASSYPGRDRFNEQFF

d_gene: NA
j_gene: TRBJ2-1
abundance: NA
v_gene: TRBV15
CDR3nt: TGTGCCACCAGCAGCGGTCGCTACAATGAGCAGTTCTTC
CDR3aa: CATSSGRYNEQFF

d_gene: TRBD2
j_gene: TRBJ2-1
abundance: few
v_gene: TRBV12-5
CDR3nt: TGTGCTAGTGGTAGCGGGAGCTCCTACAATGAGCAGTTCTTC
CDR3aa: CASGSGSSYNEQFF

d_gene: TRBD1
j_gene: TRBJ1-2
abundance: once
v_gene: TRBV19
CDR3nt: TGTGCCAGTGACACAGGGGCGGGAGGCTACACCTTC
CDR3aa: CASDTGAGGYTF

d_gene: NA
j_gene: TRBJ1-1
abundance: NA
v_gene: TRBV28
CDR3nt: TGTGCCAGCAGTTTGGGACTGCTGAACACTGAAGCTTTCTTT
CDR3aa: CASSLGLLNTEAFF

d_gene: NA
j_gene: TRBJ1-1
abundance: NA
v_gene: TRBV11-2
CDR3nt: TGTGCCAGCAGCCAGCGGTCTGAAGCTTTCTTT
CDR3aa: CASSQRSEAFF

d_gene: NA
j_gene: TRBJ2-7
abundance: once
v_gene: TRBV7-9
CDR3nt: TGTGCCAGCATAGGCCCCGCAGGGCGCGAGCAGTACTTC
CDR3aa: CASIGPAGREQYF

d_gene: NA
j_gene: TRBJ2-7
abundance: NA
v_gene: TRBV30
CDR3nt: TGTGCCTGGAGGAGGGCAGGGGTCTCCTACGAGCAGTACTTC
CDR3aa: CAWRRAGVSYEQYF

d_gene: TRBD2
j_gene: TRBJ2-7
abundance: NA
v_gene: TRBV4-1
CDR3nt: TGCGCCAGCAGCCTGCGGACTAGTATCGACGAGCAGTACTTC
CDR3aa: CASSLRTSIDEQYF

d_gene: NA
j_gene: TRBJ2-7
abundance: NA
v_gene: TRBV11-2
CDR3nt: TGTGCCAGCAGCTTAAAGGGGGGTTGGGCGGTTACCTACGAGCAGTACTTC
CDR3aa: CASSLKGGWAVTYEQYF

d_gene: NA
j_gene: TRBJ1-2
abundance: NA
v_gene: TRBV19
CDR3nt: TGTGCCAGTAGTAGGACGGACAACTATGGCTACACCTTC
CDR3aa: CASSRTDNYGYTF

d_gene: TRBD1
j_gene: TRBJ2-5
abundance: NA
v_gene: TRBV29-1
CDR3nt: TGCAGCGTTGGCCACAAGGGGGCAGGAGAGACCCAGTACTTC
CDR3aa: CSVGHKGAGETQYF

d_gene: NA
j_gene: TRBJ1-1
abundance: NA
v_gene: TRBV7-3
CDR3nt: TGTGCCAGCACCGAGACACCCAACACTGAAGCTTTCTTT
CDR3aa: CASTETPNTEAFF

d_gene: NA
j_gene: TRBJ1-3
abundance: NA
v_gene: TRBV25-1
CDR3nt: TGTGCCAGCAGTGAAGGCAGGTCAAGAGGAAACACCATATATTTT
CDR3aa: CASSEGRSRGNTIYF

d_gene: NA
j_gene: TRBJ2-1
abundance: NA
v_gene: TRBV5-1
CDR3nt: TGCGCCAGCTCACTCCGTAGCGGAGGCTCCTACAATGAGCAGTTCTTC
CDR3aa: CASSLRSGGSYNEQFF

d_gene: TRBD1
j_gene: TRBJ2-5
abundance: NA
v_gene: TRBV9
CDR3nt: TGTGCCAGCAGCGTGGGACAGGGGATCCAAGAGACCCAGTACTTC
CDR3aa: CASSVGQGIQETQYF

d_gene: NA
j_gene: TRBJ1-2
abundance: once
v_gene: TRBV27
CDR3nt: TGTGCCAGCAGTCCTGCCGGAGTCTATGGCTACACCTTC
CDR3aa: CASSPAGVYGYTF